The 16 T cell receptor beta chains reported below all come from one sample, sequenced in a study of spatial heterogeneity in lung cancer. The time point: sample taken at primary tumor resection. In each case, whole RNA from tumor, nontumor lung or frozen PBMC was sequenced unsorted. Each CDR3 protein gets one entry after TCRdb re-called the 5' RACE reads with MiXCR. The sample records 50,000 or so distinct CDR3 sequences, less than 9% being singletons. The sequences come from PBMCs, collected at surgery. The receptors come from a female donor with early-stage non-small cell lung cancer.

This clonotype was found a few times. The rearrangement uses TRBV20-1 and TRBJ2-4, with a weak D call TRBD2 (6 bases). Germline V gene data show CDR1 as DFQATT and CDR2 as SNEGSKA (reference sequence). The length of the CDR3 is 13 residues. Trimming took 7 bases from V and 2 from J, leaving 12 bases between them. CDR3 sequence reads: CSVLGGTKNIQYF. The CDR3, as DNA: TGCAGTGTTTTGGGGGGAACCAAAAACATTCAGTACTTC.

Many counts were recorded for this clonotype. The chain carries TRBV19 and TRBJ2-4; D remains unclear. CDR1 is LNHDA and CDR2 is SQIVND in the germline V gene (reference sequence). Trimming removed 8 bases from V and 2 bases from J, with 10 bases in between. This CDR3 has 13 residues. CDR3 region: CASEGPPKNIQYF. The CDR3 bases are TGTGCCAGTGAAGGACCGCCCAAAAACATTCAGTACTTC.

This clonotype was observed a few times. The V gene is TRBV18, the J gene TRBJ2-5, with a possible D match to TRBD2 (5 bases). The CDR3 runs 15 residues. CDR1 is KGHSH and CDR2 is LQKENI in the germline V gene. Trimming shortened V by 2 bases and J by 5 bases, and 15 bases separated the two germline ends. The CDR3 DNA follows: TGTGCCAGCTCACCAGGCGGAGGCTTGGGGGAGACCCAGTACTTC. It yields the protein CASSPGGGLGETQYF.

The rearrangement joins TRBV7-9 to TRBJ2-3; no firm D call. The CDR3 consists of 15 residues. Per germline, CDR1 SEHNR and CDR2 FQNEAQ (reference sequence). V lost 1 base and J 8 bases, leaving 16 bases between the germline ends. The CDR3 is CASSLGVSIWGTQYF. The CDR3, as DNA: TGTGCCAGCAGCTTAGGAGTATCCATTTGGGGTACGCAGTATTTT.

This clonotype was seen more than once but under ten times. Here the CDR3 reads CASSLGRGGVTQYNEQFF. The DNA for the CDR3 is TGTGCCAGCAGTTTGGGTCGGGGGGGCGTAACCCAGTACAATGAGCAGTTCTTC. The V and J genes are TRBV12-3 or TRBV12-4 and TRBJ2-1, with TRBD2 matching over 8 bases. Trimming removed 3 bases from V and 4 bases from J; junction bases left unmatched: 14. The CDR3 extends over 18 amino acids.

This clonotype was picked up many times. This sequence joins TRBV14 and TRBJ2-1; a possible D gene is TRBD2 (6 bases). V lost 0 bases, J lost 5 bases, and 17 bases lay in between. CDR3 length equals 17 residues. Germline CDR1 and CDR2: SGHDN and FVKESK. The CDR3 DNA sequence: TGTGCCAGCAGCCAAGATCGGGGGACCCTAATAAACAATGAGCAGTTCTTC. Protein product: CASSQDRGTLINNEQFF.

The chain couples TRBV10-2 to TRBJ2-3, with D maybe TRBD2 (5 bases). Germline-derived CDR1 and CDR2 are WSHSY and SAAADI. The CDR3 is 15 amino acids. The germline V and J ends were trimmed by 0 bases and 2 bases, with 9 bases remaining between them. Written as DNA, the CDR3 is TGCGCCAGCAGTGAGTCGGCGGGCTACACAGATACGCAGTATTTT. Amino acid sequence: CASSESAGYTDTQYF.

This clonotype is labeled medium-sized. The genes are TRBV7-2 and TRBJ2-1; 8 bases fit TRBD1. V shed 6 bases and J 4 bases; nucleotides not matched to a gene: 8. Germline CDR1 is SGHTA and CDR2 is FQGNSA. The CDR3 contains 15 residues. CDR3 region: CASSLTGDPYNEQFF. The CDR3 coding sequence is TGTGCCAGCAGTTTGACAGGGGATCCTTACAATGAGCAGTTCTTC.

With respect to this clonotype: A much larger clone differs from this one at a single base, so this may be a read error. This chain uses TRBV3-1 with TRBJ1-2; 9 bases match TRBD1. J lost 10 bases, V lost 5 bases, and 11 bases had no gene match. Germline CDR1 reads LGHDT; CDR2 reads YNNKEL (reference sequence). CDR3 length: 14 amino acids. CDR3 coding DNA: TGTGCCAGCAGCGGGGACAGGGAGATTAATGTCTACACCTTC. It is translated as CASSGDREINVYTF.

This clonotype was recorded at least ten times. The rearrangement uses TRBV27 and TRBJ2-7; 10 bases map to TRBD2. The V and J ends lost 4 bases and 3 bases, in that order; junction bases with no gene match: 6. CDR3 size: 15 residues. Germline V CDR1 and CDR2: MNHEY, SMNVEV (reference sequence). The CDR3 sequence is CASSSLAGEYYEQYF. The CDR3 DNA reads TGTGCCAGCAGTTCCCTAGCGGGGGAATACTACGAGCAGTACTTC.

The chain recombines TRBV5-1 with TRBJ2-7; 8 positions match TRBD1. V was clipped by 0 bases and J by 0 bases; unmatched bases: 2. The length of the CDR3 is 15 residues. CDR1 SGHRS and CDR2 YFSETQ come from the germline V gene. CDR3 amino acids: CASSLATGASYEQYF. CDR3 bases: TGCGCCAGCAGCTTGGCGACAGGGGCCTCCTACGAGCAGTACTTC.

The rearrangement joins TRBV18 to TRBJ2-2; 9 bases agree with TRBD1. Germline CDR1 and CDR2: KGHSH and LQKENI. J gave up 0 bases and V 5 bases, and 7 bases lay outside the gene matches. The CDR3 runs 17 residues. CDR3 coding DNA: TGTGCCAGCTCATTGGACAGGGGATTTACGAACACCGGGGAGCTGTTTTTT. Protein: CASSLDRGFTNTGELFF.

V usage is TRBV19 and J usage is TRBJ2-5, with D perhaps TRBD2 (6 bases). V was clipped by 8 bases and J by 3 bases, with 13 bases between them. CDR3 size: 13 residues. CDR1 is LNHDA, CDR2 SQIVND, per germline (reference sequence). CDR3 residues: CASSRGTEETQYF. The CDR3 region has the DNA TGTGCCAGTTCCCGCGGGACGGAAGAGACCCAGTACTTC.

This clonotype turned up a few times. The J gene is TRBJ1-6, the V gene TRBV19; 10 bases align to TRBD1. J lost 6 bases, V lost 7 bases, and 3 bases had no gene match. Germline V lookup: CDR1 LNHDA, CDR2 SQIVND (reference sequence). This CDR3 spans 14 amino acids. The CDR3, as DNA: TGTGCCAGTAAGGGACAGGGGTTTAATTCACCCCTCCACTTT. This encodes CASKGQGFNSPLHF.

The sample holds many counts of this clonotype. V gene TRBV7-8 combines with J gene TRBJ2-3; no clear D. CDR3 size: 16 residues. Trimming took off 2 bases at V and 0 bases at J, with 12 bases between the two ends. The germline V gene encodes CDR1 SGHVS and CDR2 FQNEAQ. The CDR3 DNA is TGTGCCAGCAGCTTAAGTTGGGGATCTAGCACAGATACGCAGTATTTT. Translating gives CASSLSWGSSTDTQYF.

This clonotype has at least ten counts. The chain joins TRBV3-1 to TRBJ1-2, with a tentative D call TRBD1 (6 bases). V was cut by 2 bases and J by 4 bases, with 17 bases left in between. The CDR3 consists of 16 residues. Germline V CDR1 and CDR2: LGHDT, YNNKEL (reference sequence). CDR3: CASSQSRDIPPYGYTF. The CDR3, as DNA: TGTGCCAGCAGCCAATCTCGGGACATTCCACCCTATGGCTACACCTTC.